This entry lists 21 T cell receptor beta chains sequenced from one sample in a study of blood T cell repertoires in COVID-19 (dated by TCRdb to 2020 to 2021). Libraries were made using the immunoSEQ multiplex PCR assay. This is the immuneACCESS table as TCRdb keeps it, with only in-frame sequences that have V and J called. A part of the clones is gone; compared with another copy, unresolved V genes explain less than half, and the rest is unexplained. For this sample there are roughly 30,000 clones; about 85% appear just once. The ten biggest clones cover more than 12% of the sample. The sample was peripheral blood. These receptors all stem from a human donor with acute or convalescent COVID-19. The donor label of this sample is uncertain.

The chain links TRBV25-1 to TRBJ1-1; the D is unclear. Trimming took off 3 bases at V and 0 bases at J, with 14 bases between the two ends. This CDR3 is built from 16 residues. In germline, CDR1 is MGHDK, CDR2 SYGVNS. The CDR3 DNA is TGTGCCAGCAGTGAGGCAGGTGTGCAGCTGAACACTGAAGCTTTCTTT. This gives the protein CASSEAGVQLNTEAFF.

The rearrangement uses TRBV24-1 and TRBJ2-1; D possibly corresponds to TRBD1 (6 bases). Germline-derived CDR1 and CDR2 are KGHDR and SFDVKD. Trimming stripped 5 bases from V and 5 bases from J, with 9 bases between. The CDR3 totals 13 residues. The CDR3 loop reads CATSGGQNNEQFF. As DNA, the CDR3 is TGTGCCACCAGTGGAGGACAGAACAATGAGCAGTTCTTC.

The chain combines TRBV7-9 with TRBJ1-6; perhaps TRBD1 as D (5 bases). This CDR3 contains 14 residues. V dropped 3 bases and J dropped 7 bases, with 10 bases sitting between them. Germline CDR1 reads SEHNR; CDR2 reads FQNEAQ (reference sequence). This CDR3 reads CASSFPHRNSPLHF. CDR3 nucleotides: TGTGCCAGCAGCTTTCCCCACAGGAATTCACCCCTCCACTTT.

This clone was detected only once. The CDR3 is CASSRVSGVSTDTQYF. CDR3 DNA sequence: TGTGCCAGCAGCCGTGTTAGCGGGGTTAGCACAGATACGCAGTATTTT. This rearrangement joins TRBV3-1 (or the pseudogene TRBV3-2) to TRBJ2-3, with 8 bases lining up with TRBD2. CDR1 LGHDT and CDR2 YNNKEL come from the germline V gene (reference sequence). This CDR3 has 16 amino acids. V was pared by 4 bases and J by 0 bases, with 6 bases of the junction left unmatched.

The chain combines TRBV5-1 with TRBJ2-1; 10 bases line up with TRBD2. The CDR3 covers 15 residues. Per the germline V gene, CDR1 is SGHRS and CDR2 is YFSETQ. V trimming: 5 bases; J trimming: 8 bases; junction bases outside the gene matches: 10. CDR3 bases: TGCGCCAGCAGTAGAACTAGCGGGGAAGGACATGAGCAGTTCTTC. It encodes CASSRTSGEGHEQFF.

The chain joins TRBV7-2 to TRBJ2-7; 7 bases match TRBD1. The CDR3 length is 14 residues. The trim removed 5 bases at V and 4 bases at J, leaving 8 bases unmatched. Germline V CDR1 and CDR2: SGHTA, FQGNSA. CDR3 nucleotides: TGTGCCAGCAGCCCCGGACAGGCCCTATACGAGCAGTACTTC. It translates to CASSPGQALYEQYF.

This rearrangement joins TRBV7-6 to TRBJ2-1; 8 bases match TRBD2. CDR3 size: 16 residues. With 4 bases clipped from V and 5 bases from J, the junction kept 10 bases outside the gene matches. The germline V gene encodes CDR1 SGHVS and CDR2 FNYEAQ. CDR3 sequence (DNA): TGTGCCAGCAGCTCCTTCGGGGGGGCCAAGAACAATGAGCAGTTCTTC. This gives the protein CASSSFGGAKNNEQFF.

V and J are TRBV18 and TRBJ2-1; 14 positions match TRBD2. The CDR3 contains 19 residues. The V gene end was trimmed by 6 bases and the J gene end by 2 bases; junction bases not matched to a gene: 12. Germline-derived CDR1 and CDR2 are KGHSH and LQKENI. CDR3 coding DNA: TGTGCCAGCTCTTACTCCGGGACTAGCGGGAGTTACACCTACAATGAGCAGTTCTTC. It is translated as CASSYSGTSGSYTYNEQFF.

This chain links TRBV10-2 with TRBJ1-5; possible D gene TRBD1, 6 bases. Germline lookup yields CDR1 WSHSY and CDR2 SAAADI. CDR3 length equals 14 residues. Trimming pared 2 bases from V and 1 base from J, leaving 6 bases between. CDR3 sequence reads: CASSEQGSNQPQHF. The CDR3, as DNA: TGCGCCAGCAGTGAGCAGGGGAGCAATCAGCCCCAGCATTTT.

This clone was detected only once. This chain links TRBV2 with TRBJ2-6; D remains unclear. V was trimmed by 7 bases and J by 2 bases, leaving 9 bases between them. This CDR3 is built from 14 residues. Germline CDR1 SNHLY, CDR2 FYNNEI. The DNA of the CDR3 is TGTGCCAGCACGCTAAAGCCTGGGGCCAACGTCCTGACTTTC. Protein: CASTLKPGANVLTF.

The V gene is TRBV2, the J gene TRBJ1-1; unclear D gene. CDR1 is SNHLY and CDR2 is FYNNEI in the germline V gene. The CDR3 covers 12 residues. Trimming cost V 8 bases and J 0 bases, with 7 bases left between them. CDR3 in DNA: TGTGCCAGCGGCCGGGTGAACACTGAAGCTTTCTTT. Amino acids: CASGRVNTEAFF.

V usage is TRBV7-2 and J usage is TRBJ2-3; the D is unclear. Trimming left V 3 bases short and J 3 bases short, with 13 bases between. Germline-derived CDR1 and CDR2 are SGHTA and FQGNSA. The CDR3 sequence is 15 residues long. The CDR3 DNA follows: TGTGCCAGCAGCTTGGGCGCTGGGTTAACAGATACGCAGTATTTT. The encoded protein is CASSLGAGLTDTQYF.

The V call is TRBV11-3, the J call TRBJ1-6; TRBD1 is a possible D gene (5 bases). Germline-derived CDR1 and CDR2 are SGHNT and YENEEA. The CDR3 loop spans 14 amino acids. The V and J ends lost 2 bases and 7 bases respectively, with 9 bases between them. Here the CDR3 DNA reads TGTGCCAGCAGCTTACAGGGCCCGAATTCACCCCTCCACTTT. It codes for CASSLQGPNSPLHF.

V is TRBV5-1 and J is TRBJ1-4; 8 nucleotides align to TRBD1. The CDR3 has 13 amino acids. V was clipped by 0 bases and J by 10 bases; unmatched bases: 2. The V gene's germline CDR1 is SGHRS and CDR2 YFSETQ. CDR3 bases: TGCGCCAGCAGCTTGGCCGACAGGGGAAAACTGTTTTTT. Its translation: CASSLADRGKLFF. Complete variable domain (other parts from reference TRBV5-1 and TRBJ1-4): KAGVTQTPRYLIKTRGQQVTLSCSPISGHRSVSWYQQTPGQGLQFLFEYFSETQRNKGNFPGRFSGRQFSNSRSEMNVSTLELGDSALYLCASSLADRGKLFFGSGTQLSVL.

This chain links TRBV19 with TRBJ1-1; D gene uncertain. Germline CDR1 and CDR2: LNHDA and SQIVND (reference sequence). This CDR3 region has 12 residues. V gave up 4 bases and J gave up 7 bases, with 10 bases separating them. Written as DNA, the CDR3 is TGTGCCAGTAGTAACCGATTGAGTGAAGCTTTCTTT. Its translation is CASSNRLSEAFF. Using reference TRBV19 and TRBJ1-1 for the parts outside the CDR3, the full variable domain is DGGITQSPKYLFRKEGQNVTLSCEQNLNHDAMYWYRQDPGQGLRLIYYSQIVNDFQKGDIAEGYSVSREKKESFPLTVTSAQKNPTAFYLCASSNRLSEAFFGQGTRLTVV.

This clone was recorded once. The chain combines TRBV7-9 with TRBJ2-5; the match to TRBD1 covers 8 bases. CDR1 is SEHNR and CDR2 is FQNEAQ in the germline V gene (reference sequence). V shed 5 bases, J shed 3 bases, and the junction held 14 bases outside the gene matches. CDR3 length equals 17 residues. The CDR3 nucleotides are TGTGCCAGCAGCCTACCTCAAATAACAGGGGGAGAAGAGACCCAGTACTTC. This sequence encodes CASSLPQITGGEETQYF.

This chain connects TRBV30 to TRBJ1-4, with D tentatively TRBD1 (5 bases). Trimming removed 5 bases from V and 3 bases from J, with 10 bases in between. Germline assignment: CDR1 GTSNPN and CDR2 SVGIG (reference sequence). The CDR3 has 13 amino acids. The CDR3 protein is CAWSGQANEKLFF. CDR3 sequence (DNA): TGTGCCTGGTCAGGGCAAGCTAATGAAAAACTGTTTTTT.

This clone has only one observation. This chain links TRBV18 with TRBJ2-7; TRBD1 matches 7 bases. The CDR3 is 14 amino acids. CDR1 is KGHSH and CDR2 is LQKENI in the germline V gene. Germline trimming cut 5 bases from V and 2 bases from J; bases unmatched to any gene: 6. The CDR3 region is CASSATGLTYEQYF. The CDR3 bases are TGTGCCAGCTCAGCGACAGGGCTCACCTACGAGCAGTACTTC.

This clone was observed once. V usage is TRBV7-9 and J usage is TRBJ1-1, with D possibly being TRBD1 (5 bases). This CDR3 spans 14 amino acids. V lost 8 bases and J 1 base, leaving 14 bases between the germline ends. Germline V gives CDR1 SEHNR, CDR2 FQNEAQ (reference sequence). CDR3: CASSTAPPNTEAFF. CDR3 DNA: TGTGCCAGCTCGACAGCACCACCGAACACTGAAGCTTTCTTT.

V and J are TRBV29-1 and TRBJ2-3; a weak D match, TRBD2 (6 bases). The CDR3 sequence is 13 residues long. The ends were cut back, 6 bases at V and 3 bases at J, with 13 bases in the middle. Germline CDR1 and CDR2: SQVTM and ANQGSEA. CDR3 loop: CSVNPRGTDTQYF. CDR3 sequence (DNA): TGCAGCGTGAATCCGCGGGGTACAGATACGCAGTATTTT.

The table lists this clone with a count of one. The chain is built from TRBV7-2 and TRBJ1-4; 8 bases are a match to TRBD1. CDR1 is SGHTA and CDR2 is FQGNSA in the germline V gene. There are 16 residues in the CDR3. The V segment lost 7 bases and the J segment 1 base; nucleotides outside the gene matches: 8. In DNA form, the CDR3 reads TGTGCCAGCAATAGACAGGGGACCCTAACTAATGAAAAACTGTTTTTT. Translated, it gives CASNRQGTLTNEKLFF.